These 17 T cell receptor beta chains were all obtained from the same sample, sequenced in a study of T cell responses to AZD1222 COVID-19 vaccine (dated by TCRdb to the early 2020s). The time point label, as the study defines it: baseline before first vaccination. The library was built by means of the immunoSEQ multiplex PCR assay. TCRdb obtained this table from immuneACCESS and retained in-frame rearrangements with V and J assigned. These tables miss some clones; where compared with another copy, unresolved V genes account for less than half of the shortfall, and the remainder is unexplained. Within this sample are roughly 130,000 clones, with roughly nine tenths of them counted one time only. The ten largest account for approximately 2.8% of the sample. The sequencing here drew on peripheral blood, taken on day 0 of AZD1222 vaccination. The receptors derive from an adult in good health.

V and J are TRBV6-5 and TRBJ1-4, with D maybe TRBD1 (5 bases). Germline lookup yields CDR1 MNHEY and CDR2 SVGAGI. The CDR3 extends over 13 amino acids. V was shortened by 2 bases and J by 7 bases, with 8 bases between the two germline ends. CDR3 in DNA: TGTGCCAGCAGTTACAGGGGACTTGAAAAACTGTTTTTT. This encodes CASSYRGLEKLFF.

V usage is TRBV5-1 and J usage is TRBJ1-3, with D tentatively TRBD1 (6 bases). With 4 bases removed from V and 1 base from J, the gap between germline ends came to 12 bases. The CDR3 is made up of 15 amino acids. The germline V gene encodes CDR1 SGHRS and CDR2 YFSETQ. This CDR3 is CASSREGDSGNTIYF. The CDR3 nucleotides read TGCGCCAGCAGCCGGGAGGGGGATTCTGGAAACACCATATATTTT.

This chain links TRBV19 with TRBJ1-1; no clear D gene. Trimming took off 3 bases at V and 2 bases at J, with 13 bases between the two ends. CDR3 length: 15 residues. Germline loops: CDR1 LNHDA, CDR2 SQIVND (reference sequence). The CDR3, as DNA: TGTGCCAGTAGTATCAGTGGAGGGAGAAACACTGAAGCTTTCTTT. It is translated as CASSISGGRNTEAFF.

The genes are TRBV19 and TRBJ1-2; 8 positions match TRBD1. Germline CDR1 reads LNHDA; CDR2 reads SQIVND (reference sequence). This CDR3 is built from 15 residues. V was clipped by 5 bases and J by 4 bases; unmatched bases: 9. The CDR3, as DNA: TGTGCCAGTAGTTACAGGACAGGGAGGGTCTATGGCTACACCTTC. Translating gives CASSYRTGRVYGYTF.

The V call is TRBV5-1, the J call TRBJ2-1; TRBD2 matches at 11 bases. Germline V lookup: CDR1 SGHRS, CDR2 YFSETQ. This CDR3 is built from 15 residues. Trimming at V came to 3 bases and at J to 5 bases, leaving 4 bases not matched to a gene. The CDR3 region is CASSSFSGRDNEQFF. CDR3 coding DNA: TGCGCCAGCAGCTCCTTTAGCGGGAGGGACAATGAGCAGTTCTTC.

The gene calls are TRBV19 and TRBJ2-1, with 8 bases lining up with TRBD2. The CDR3 length is 15 residues. V lost 3 bases, J lost 2 bases, and 3 bases stayed unmatched. Germline CDR1 reads LNHDA; CDR2 reads SQIVND (reference sequence). The CDR3 sequence is CASSMSGGTYNEQFF. The CDR3 bases are TGTGCCAGTAGTATGAGCGGGGGAACCTACAATGAGCAGTTCTTC.

This chain joins TRBV29-1 and TRBJ1-2; 9 bases fit TRBD1. The germline CDR1 and CDR2 sequences are SQVTM and ANQGSEA. The CDR3 is made up of 11 amino acids. The J segment lost 8 bases and the V segment lost 6 bases, leaving 4 bases of the junction unmatched. CDR3 region: CSVGQGGGYTF. CDR3 DNA sequence: TGCAGCGTGGGACAGGGTGGCGGCTACACCTTC. The full variable domain, with the rest looked up from reference TRBV29-1 and TRBJ1-2, is SAVISQKPSRDICQRGTSLTIQCQVDSQVTMMFWYRQQPGQSLTLIATANQGSEATYESGFVIDKFPISRPNLTFSTLTVSNMSPEDSSIYLCSVGQGGGYTFGSGTRLTVV.

The rearrangement joins TRBV9 to TRBJ1-2; no clear D gene. Germline-derived CDR1 and CDR2 are SGDLS and YYNGEE. Trimming removed 1 base from V and 2 bases from J, with 6 bases in between. CDR3 size: 13 residues. CDR3 DNA: TGTGCCAGCAGCGTAAACTCGAACTATGGCTACACCTTC. This translates into CASSVNSNYGYTF.

V usage is TRBV6-5 and J usage is TRBJ1-5, with D unresolved. The V gene lost 0 bases and the J gene lost 6 bases, with 9 bases spanning the gap. The germline V gene has CDR1 MNHEY and CDR2 SVGAGI. The CDR3 contains 14 residues. The DNA of the CDR3 is TGTGCCAGCAGTTACTCATGGTTAGGTCAGCCCCAGCATTTT. As protein: CASSYSWLGQPQHF.

This clone was picked up one time. The DNA of the CDR3 is TGTGCCAGCAGCCCTCCCGGGTGGGGGACTGAAGCTTTCTTT. Protein product: CASSPPGWGTEAFF. The chain employs TRBV5-6 and TRBJ1-1; a possible D gene is TRBD1 (5 bases). V dropped 4 bases and J dropped 5 bases, with 15 bases sitting between them. The germline V gene encodes CDR1 SGHDT and CDR2 YYEEEE. CDR3 length: 14 residues.

The J gene is TRBJ2-7, the V gene TRBV6-2 or TRBV6-3, with D possibly being TRBD1 (6 bases). V dropped 0 bases and J dropped 4 bases, with 13 bases sitting between them. There are 15 residues in the CDR3. Germline CDR1 MNHEY, CDR2 SVGEGT. The CDR3 spells CASSYSQDSAYEQYF. The CDR3 DNA is TGTGCCAGCAGTTACTCACAGGACAGCGCTTACGAGCAGTACTTC.

This clone was found once. This chain links TRBV29-1 with TRBJ1-1; D ambiguous. V lost 6 bases to trimming and J lost 4 bases, with 12 bases between them. The CDR3 is 12 residues long. The V gene's germline CDR1 is SQVTM and CDR2 ANQGSEA. The CDR3 sequence: CSVYESGTEAFF. For the CDR3, the DNA is TGCAGCGTCTATGAATCGGGCACTGAAGCTTTCTTT.

This chain connects TRBV4-2 to TRBJ1-3; 7 nucleotides line up with TRBD1. The CDR3 is 18 amino acids. Germline V CDR1 and CDR2: LGHNA, YNFKEQ. Unmatched junction bases numbered 10, after V lost 2 bases and J lost 0 bases. The CDR3 sequence: CASSQRGPIGTSGNTIYF. CDR3 bases: TGTGCCAGCAGCCAAAGGGGGCCTATAGGGACCTCTGGAAACACCATATATTTT.

The CDR3, as DNA: TGTGCCAGCTCACCGTCCCTAACCTCTGGAAACACCATATATTTT. Translated, it gives CASSPSLTSGNTIYF. This chain links TRBV18 with TRBJ1-3; D ambiguous. Germline V gene lookup returns CDR1 KGHSH and CDR2 LQKENI. V was trimmed by 3 bases and J by 0 bases, leaving 9 bases between them. This CDR3 region has 15 residues.

The chain carries TRBV5-1 and TRBJ2-7, with 8 bases that match TRBD2. V lost 0 bases and J lost 4; bases outside the gene matches: 6. The V gene's germline CDR1 is SGHRS and CDR2 YFSETQ. This CDR3 spans 15 amino acids. DNA of the CDR3: TGCGCCAGCAGCTTGGCCGGGACTAGGGGGTACGAGCAGTACTTC. It is translated as CASSLAGTRGYEQYF.

This clone was observed once. The chain carries TRBV2 and TRBJ2-2, with 7 bases matching TRBD2. Germline-derived CDR1 and CDR2 are SNHLY and FYNNEI. CDR3 size: 15 residues. V was pared by 0 bases and J by 6 bases, with 4 bases of the junction left unmatched. In DNA form, the CDR3 reads TGTGCCAGCAGTGAAGCAGGGCTAGCGGCCGGGGAGCTGTTTTTT. This translates into CASSEAGLAAGELFF.

The genes are TRBV29-1 and TRBJ1-4; unclear D gene. This CDR3 has 12 residues. Trimming took off 4 bases at V and 8 bases at J, with 11 bases between the two ends. Germline-derived CDR1 and CDR2 are SQVTM and ANQGSEA. CDR3 DNA: TGCAGCGTTGGGGAGATGGGGGAAAAACTGTTTTTT. Protein: CSVGEMGEKLFF.